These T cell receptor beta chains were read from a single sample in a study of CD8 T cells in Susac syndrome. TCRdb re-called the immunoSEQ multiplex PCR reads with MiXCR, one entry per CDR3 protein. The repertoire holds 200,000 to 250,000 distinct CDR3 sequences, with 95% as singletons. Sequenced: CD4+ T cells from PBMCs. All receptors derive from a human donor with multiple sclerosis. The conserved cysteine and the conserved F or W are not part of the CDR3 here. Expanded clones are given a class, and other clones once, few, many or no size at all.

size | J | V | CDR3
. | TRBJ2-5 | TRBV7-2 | ASTANVVGGETQY
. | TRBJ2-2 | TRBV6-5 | ASSYRTGELF
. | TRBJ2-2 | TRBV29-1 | SVLPGTPGRANTGELF
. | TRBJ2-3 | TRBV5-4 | ASSLTLAGTDTQY
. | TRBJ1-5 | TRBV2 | ASKVEHNQPQH
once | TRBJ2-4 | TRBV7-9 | ASSLYQYKNIQY
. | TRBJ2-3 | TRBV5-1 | ASSWELAGGPTDTQY
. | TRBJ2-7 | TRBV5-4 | ASSSRFAGKSAEQY
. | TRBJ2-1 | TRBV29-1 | SARTLHEQF
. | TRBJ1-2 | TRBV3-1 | ASSHTGSYGYT
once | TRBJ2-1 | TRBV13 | ATMGGRYNEQF